This paragraph reports one T cell receptor (beta chain). Which antigen it targets is not known. Within one base of it there is no much larger clone, and no base qualities were kept. From the cysteine up to the phenylalanine, the CDR3 has a length of 18 residues. Only the CDR3 portion is preserved as DNA: 54 bases, with reading frame beginning at the first base. CDR1 is given as SGDLS and CDR2 as YYNGEE, both from the germline V gene. The germline V and J ends show losses of 4 bases and 0 bases respectively, and no gene match explains 7 bases of the junction. The data derive from a study of cytomegalovirus exposure and HLA in healthy donors (dated by TCRdb to 2015 to 2018). For the wider study: In an earlier analysis of 550 to 750 of the donors, 276 Gb of sequence data and 120 million or so unique TCR beta sequences from about 180 million T cells were reported. Four or five DR-DQ haplotypes were handled as single units for association and clustering, since linkage in the cohort was strong. Using immunosequencing, the study profiled T cell repertoires from around 680 subjects and related those repertoires to cytomegalovirus serostatus. The genetic ancestry cluster associated with self-reported Caucasian donors included roughly 84% of the approximately 430 genotyped donors. Genome-wide SNP genotypes for about three fifths of the 666 donors were used in a later genetic analysis, which treated that subset as a discovery cohort. The number of donors typed differed by locus, with 629-630 for A, B, C, DRB1 and DQB1, more than 500 for DQA1, 600 to 610 for DPA1, and some 470 for DPB1. Rather than using new phenotypic data, the later analysis identified candidate immune exposures from TCR beta sequences and from how often those sequences occurred across donors. Donor age, sex, ethnicity and CMV serostatus were compiled together with the repertoire data. High-throughput TCR immunosequencing, statistical association of individual TCRs with disease status, and machine learning were combined to predict cytomegalovirus infection status. Among 350 to 400 genotyped donors of the cohort, an average of about 240,000 unique TCR beta nucleotide sequences were sequenced per donor, around 20% of them non-productive. HLA typing covered class I and class II loci at four-digit resolution. Approximately 310 gigabases of sequencing data and some 85 million unique TCR sequences were included in an early release covering around 600 HLA-typed donors. In an earlier analysis of a few hundred of the donors, high-throughput TCR beta sequencing was used to judge whether each TCR beta V gene segment behaved as functional or pseudogenic. Along with the roughly 670-subject first cohort, a separate validation cohort of over 90 different subjects was used. The aim of the study was to test whether cataloging public T cell receptors could identify signatures of past pathogen exposure. A later analysis re-examined previously published TCR beta repertoires from 600 to 700 donors and added high-resolution HLA genotyping to investigate patterns of TCR occurrence. Every repertoire in the discovery cohort had been generated on one and the same sequencing platform.

Broad study findings and their caveats: Linkage disequilibrium might explain the correlated functional status among segregating V segments, but an unknown experimental factor could not be ruled out. For the cohort, immune exposure information was limited to CMV serostatus. Only TCR beta chains were sequenced in this cohort, and the absence of alpha or paired-chain data limited detectable features. Some IMGT-functional V segments, including TRBV6-2 and TRBV6-3, could not be told apart with the 87-base-pair reads, so those segments were excluded. A later analysis found that TCR association rates varied across HLA loci, with DRB1 alleles showing the most associated TCRs and HLA-C alleles the fewest. The sequencing pipeline was judged likely to have produced a cluster of highly shared sequence variants as a technical artifact. In a later analysis, several top co-occurrence clusters were reported to appear linked to parvovirus B19, influenza, CMV and Epstein-Barr virus. According to a later genetic analysis, donors in an Asian-associated ancestry cluster had fewer N-insertions in productive TCRs than the approximately 630-donor mean. It was suggested by the authors that the approach could potentially be generalized to other disease states and immunological phenotypes. Three of the identified cytomegalovirus-associated TCR beta chains were confirmed in vitro to be specific for cytomegalovirus antigens. Most CMV-associated TCR beta chains appeared to be HLA-restricted in a later analysis, and the HLA associations seemed to be driven largely by CMV exposure. At a false discovery rate of 0.05, a later analysis linked under 20,000 TCR beta sequences to specific HLA alleles. A further reported finding was that TCR beta sequences accurately predicted the HLA-A and HLA-B alleles for most subjects in the first cohort. When HLA alleles, especially DR and DQ, strongly co-occurred, TCR associations were difficult to assign to individual alleles. A later analysis found that HLA-associated TCR beta chains were more clonally expanded and had lower generation probabilities than equally common non-associated chains. The study gave a list of 150 to 200 TCR beta chains associated with cytomegalovirus. Because counts were too low, under 20 rarely observed V segments, including chromosome 9 orphons, were left out of the earlier analysis of 587 of the donors. The classifier was reported to diagnose cytomegalovirus status with high specificity and sensitivity in both the original cohort and the validation cohort. Sequencing depth was assumed to be roughly uniform across donors in the presence/absence analyses, though that assumption may not hold. Because HLA typing was missing for some donors at each locus, association tests included only the typed subset. Most TCR sequences were observed very rarely across donors, whereas some public TCRs were present in many individuals. In a later genetic analysis, a missense DCLRE1C variant was associated with V-gene and J-gene trimming of TCR beta chains, and the association was replicated in an independent cohort. Broadly in line with IMGT annotations, most TCR beta V segments showed up in productive rearrangements about 87% or about 30% of the time in an earlier analysis of several hundred of the donors.

Library preparation used the immunoSEQ multiplex PCR assay. A mixture of 60 forward primers for TCR Vbeta segments and 13 reverse primers for TCR Jbeta segments was used in the multiplex PCR. The CDR3 region of rearranged TCR beta genes was amplified from genomic DNA with a multiplex PCR assay. The Illumina HiSeq System was used to sequence the amplified TCR beta libraries as 87-base-pair reads. Per the source publication's procedure: A later analysis counted about 80 million unique TCR beta chains across the approximately 700 repertoires, and around 9.9 million of these chains were shared by at least two donors. A nearest-neighbor algorithm error-corrected the raw reads and collapsed the reads into unique sequences, merging closely related sequences to remove PCR and sequencing errors. CDR3 sequences were aligned to IMGT reference sequences to assign V, D and J gene segments. For a sequence to be retained, at least a six-nucleotide match to both a V gene segment and a J gene segment was required. Rearrangements were classified as productive when the CDR3 lacked stop codons and remained in frame with V and J, and all other rearrangements were classified as non-productive. Following IMGT convention, CDR3 was defined as the stretch from the second conserved V-encoded cysteine up to the conserved J-encoded phenylalanine. The earlier analysis of 450 to 750 of the donors excluded any sequence lacking an unambiguous match to a single V gene segment. An earlier analysis of fewer than 750 of the donors classified V segments as functional when productive rearrangements were above 56.7% and as segregating when the standard deviation between donors was above 5%. A statistical classification framework was developed to diagnose cytomegalovirus status using the catalog of TCR beta chain sequences. In a later analysis, V and J genes were assigned by comparing TCR nucleotide sequences against IMGT/GENE-DB human TR gene sequences. A later analysis assigned CDR3 sequences and most-parsimonious VDJ recombination scenarios with the TCRdist pipeline. In a later analysis, each TCR beta chain was defined by its CDR3 amino acid sequence together with its V-gene family, and reads lacking a unique V-gene family were excluded. As a way to deal with suspected cross-contamination and a sequencing artifact, a later analysis dropped over 550 nucleotide sequences that were highly shared and had low generation probability. For each public chain, a later analysis derived a clonal expansion index from normalized ranks of inferred template counts within each repertoire. In a later analysis, generation probabilities were computed with a VDJ recombination model fitted to out-of-frame rearrangements, and the resulting probabilities were checked against IGoR. In a later analysis, hypergeometric tests were used to score TCR-TCR, TCR-HLA and TCR-CMV co-occurrence, with a repertoire-size bias correction applied to TCR pairs. In a later analysis, false discovery rates were estimated by permuting HLA or CMV assignments 20 times. A later analysis grouped co-occurring TCRs with DBSCAN, adding TCRdist sequence similarity when clustering within HLA-allele-positive subsets. Repertoires with fewer than 30,000 or more than 120,000 public chains, plus five repertoires with anomalous nucleotide sharing, were excluded from co-occurrence clustering. Sourced from immuneACCESS, this table was stored by TCRdb with only in-frame sequences that have V and J called. A share of the clones is absent; for the studies checked, an unresolved V gene accounts for under half, and the remainder has no known explanation. V and J calls and clone size are copied from that table; D and trimming were computed from the DNA. Here the sample has nearly 110,000 clones; 70% to 80% occur a single time. More than 2% of the sample rests with the top ten.

The cohort consisted of 670 or so healthy bone marrow donors. At the time of sampling, all cohort members were nominally healthy, though unrecorded immune exposures were likely present. The donor tested CMV seronegative, placing the donor among the 350 or so seronegative members of the cohort. A peripheral blood sample was collected from each donor, and TCR beta sequencing was performed on peripheral blood mononuclear cells. The Qiagen DNeasy Blood Extraction Kit was used to extract genomic DNA from the blood cell samples. The sequence links TRBV9 to TRBJ2-1, with TRBD2 identical over 13 junction bases. This sequence was found in a man aged 18-30 years in good health and CMV-seronegative. What was sequenced was PBMCs. This receptor carries the CDR3 CASSSTSGGGNSYNEQFF. At the DNA level, the sequence is TGTGCCAGCAGCTCTACTAGCGGGGGGGGAAACTCCTACAATGAGCAGTTCTTC.